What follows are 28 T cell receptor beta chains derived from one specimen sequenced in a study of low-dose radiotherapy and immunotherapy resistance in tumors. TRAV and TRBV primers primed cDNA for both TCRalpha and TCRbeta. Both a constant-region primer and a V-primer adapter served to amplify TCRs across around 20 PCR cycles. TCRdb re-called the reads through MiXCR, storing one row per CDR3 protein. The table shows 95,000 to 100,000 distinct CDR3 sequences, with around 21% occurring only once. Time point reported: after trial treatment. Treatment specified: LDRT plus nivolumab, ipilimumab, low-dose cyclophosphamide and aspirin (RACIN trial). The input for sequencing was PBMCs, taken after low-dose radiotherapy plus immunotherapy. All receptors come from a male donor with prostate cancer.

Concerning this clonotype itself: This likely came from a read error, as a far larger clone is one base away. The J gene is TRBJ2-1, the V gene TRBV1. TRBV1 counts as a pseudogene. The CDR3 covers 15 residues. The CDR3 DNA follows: TGCGCCAGCAGCCAAGAGGTCTTTACGGGCAATGAGCAGTTCTTC. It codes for CASSQEVFTGNEQFF.

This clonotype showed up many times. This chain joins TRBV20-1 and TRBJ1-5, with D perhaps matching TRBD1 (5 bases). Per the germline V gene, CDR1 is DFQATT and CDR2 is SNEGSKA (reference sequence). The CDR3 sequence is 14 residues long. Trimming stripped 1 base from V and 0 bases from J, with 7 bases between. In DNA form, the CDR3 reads TGCAGTGCTAGAGGGGGGAATAGCAATCAGCCCCAGCATTTT. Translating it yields CSARGGNSNQPQHF.

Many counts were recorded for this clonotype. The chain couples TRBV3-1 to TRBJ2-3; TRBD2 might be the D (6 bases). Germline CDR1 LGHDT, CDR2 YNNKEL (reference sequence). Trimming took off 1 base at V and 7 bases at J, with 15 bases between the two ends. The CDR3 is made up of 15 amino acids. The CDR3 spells CASSQGGDPSNTQYF. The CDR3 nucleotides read TGTGCCAGCAGCCAAGGCGGGGATCCCTCAAATACGCAGTATTTT.

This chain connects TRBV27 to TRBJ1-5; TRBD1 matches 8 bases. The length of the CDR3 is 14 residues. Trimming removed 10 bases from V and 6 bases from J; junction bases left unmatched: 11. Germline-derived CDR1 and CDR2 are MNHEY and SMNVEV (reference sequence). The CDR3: CATERTGWGQPQHF. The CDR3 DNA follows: TGTGCCACCGAAAGGACAGGGTGGGGTCAGCCCCAGCATTTT.

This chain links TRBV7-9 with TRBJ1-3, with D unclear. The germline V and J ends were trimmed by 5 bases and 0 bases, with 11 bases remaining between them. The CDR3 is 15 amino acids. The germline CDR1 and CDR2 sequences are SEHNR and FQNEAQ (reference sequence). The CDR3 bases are TGTGCCAGCAGCCCCGACGGAAGCTCTGGAAACACCATATATTTT. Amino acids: CASSPDGSSGNTIYF.

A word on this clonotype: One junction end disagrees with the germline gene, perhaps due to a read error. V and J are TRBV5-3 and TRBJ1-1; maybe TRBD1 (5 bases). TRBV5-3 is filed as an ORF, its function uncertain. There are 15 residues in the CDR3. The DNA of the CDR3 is TGTGCCAGCAGCACTCGGGTGGGGGTTCAATCTGAGGCTTTCTTT. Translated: CASSTRVGVQSEAFF.

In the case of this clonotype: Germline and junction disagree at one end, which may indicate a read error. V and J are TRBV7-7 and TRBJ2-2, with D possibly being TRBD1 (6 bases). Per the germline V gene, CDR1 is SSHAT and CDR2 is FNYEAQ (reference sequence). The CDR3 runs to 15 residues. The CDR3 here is CASSQAGVKIGELFF. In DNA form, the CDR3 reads TGTGCTAGCAGCCAGGCAGGGGTGAAGATCGGGGAGCTGTTTTTT.

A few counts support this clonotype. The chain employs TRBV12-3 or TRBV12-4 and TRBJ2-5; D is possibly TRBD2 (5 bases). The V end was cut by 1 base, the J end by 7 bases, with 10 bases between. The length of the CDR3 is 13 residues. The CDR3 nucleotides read TGTGCCAGCAGTTTAGGACTAAAGGGGACCCAGTACTTC. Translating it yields CASSLGLKGTQYF.

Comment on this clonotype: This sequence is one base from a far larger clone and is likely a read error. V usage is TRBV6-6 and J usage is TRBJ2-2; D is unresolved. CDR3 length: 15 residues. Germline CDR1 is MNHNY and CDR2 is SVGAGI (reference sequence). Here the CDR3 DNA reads TGTGCCAGCAGTGAAGGCACGTCGAAAACCGGGGAGCTGTTTTTT. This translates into CASSEGTSKTGELFF.

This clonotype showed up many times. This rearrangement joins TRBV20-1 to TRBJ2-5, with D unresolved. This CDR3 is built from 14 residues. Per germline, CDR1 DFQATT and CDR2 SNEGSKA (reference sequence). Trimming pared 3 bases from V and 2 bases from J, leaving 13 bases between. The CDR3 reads CSASRQVRQETQYF. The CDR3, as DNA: TGCAGTGCTAGTAGACAAGTACGGCAAGAGACCCAGTACTTC.

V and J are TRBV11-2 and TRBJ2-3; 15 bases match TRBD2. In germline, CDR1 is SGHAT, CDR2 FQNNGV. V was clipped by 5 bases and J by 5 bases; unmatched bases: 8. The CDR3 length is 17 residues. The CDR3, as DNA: TGTGCCAGCAGCCGCGGGACTAGCGGGGGGTACCTAGATACGCAGTATTTT. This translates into CASSRGTSGGYLDTQYF.

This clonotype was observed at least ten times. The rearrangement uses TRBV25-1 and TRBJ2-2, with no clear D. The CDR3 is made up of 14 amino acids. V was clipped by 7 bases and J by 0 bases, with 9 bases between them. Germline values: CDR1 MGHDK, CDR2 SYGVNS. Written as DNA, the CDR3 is TGTGCCAGCATCAGGCCCTCGAACACCGGGGAGCTGTTTTTT. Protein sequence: CASIRPSNTGELFF. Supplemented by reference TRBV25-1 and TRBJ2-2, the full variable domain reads EADIYQTPRYLVIGTGKKITLECSQTMGHDKMYWYQQDPGMELHLIHYSYGVNSTEKGDLSSESTVSRIRTEHFPLTLESARPSHTSQYLCASIRPSNTGELFFGEGSRLTVL.

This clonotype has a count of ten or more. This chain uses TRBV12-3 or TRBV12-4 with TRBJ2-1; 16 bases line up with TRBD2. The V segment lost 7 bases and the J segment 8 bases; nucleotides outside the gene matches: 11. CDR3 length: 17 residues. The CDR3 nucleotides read TGTGCCAGCATTTCCCGCGGGACTAGCGGGGGGGGGGATGAGCAGTTCTTC. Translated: CASISRGTSGGGDEQFF.

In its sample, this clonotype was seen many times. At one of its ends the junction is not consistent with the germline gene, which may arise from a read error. CDR3 loop: CASSLGQFYEQYF. The DNA of the CDR3 is TGTGCCAGCAGCCTGGGACAGTTCTACGAGCAGTACTTC. The rearrangement links TRBV5-1 to TRBJ2-7, with 7 nucleotides matching TRBD1. This CDR3 is 13 amino acids long. Germline loops: CDR1 SGHRS, CDR2 YFSETQ. Drawing the rest from reference TRBV5-1 and TRBJ2-7, the complete variable domain is KAGVTQTPRYLIKTRGQQVTLSCSPISGHRSVSWYQQTPGQGLQFLFEYFSETQRNKGNFPGRFSGRQFSNSRSEMNVSTLELGDSALYLCASSLGQFYEQYFGPGTRLTVT.

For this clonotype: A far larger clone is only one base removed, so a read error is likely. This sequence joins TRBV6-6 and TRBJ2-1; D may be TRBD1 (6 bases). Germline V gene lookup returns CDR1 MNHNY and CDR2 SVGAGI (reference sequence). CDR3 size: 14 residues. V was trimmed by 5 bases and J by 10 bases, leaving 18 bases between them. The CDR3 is CASSPQGGVYEQFF. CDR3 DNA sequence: TGTGCCAGCAGTCCACAGGGTGGTGTTTACGAGCAGTTCTTC.

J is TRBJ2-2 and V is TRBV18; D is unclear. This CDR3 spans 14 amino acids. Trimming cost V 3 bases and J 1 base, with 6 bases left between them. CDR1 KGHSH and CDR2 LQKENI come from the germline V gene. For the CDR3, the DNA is TGTGCCAGCTCACCGGGCTGGAACACCGGGGAGCTGTTTTTT. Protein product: CASSPGWNTGELFF.

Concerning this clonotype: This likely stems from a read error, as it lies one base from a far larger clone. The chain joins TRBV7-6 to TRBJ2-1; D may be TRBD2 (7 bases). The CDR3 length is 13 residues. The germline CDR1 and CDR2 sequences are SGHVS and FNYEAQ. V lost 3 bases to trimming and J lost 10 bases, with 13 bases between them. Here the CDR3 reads CASSFHRDYEQFF. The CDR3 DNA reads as TGTGCCAGCAGCTTCCACAGGGACTACGAGCAGTTCTTC. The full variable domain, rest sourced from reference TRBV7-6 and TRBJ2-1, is GAGVSQSPRYKVTKRGQDVALRCDPISGHVSLYWYRQALGQGPEFLTYFNYEAQQDKSGLPNDRFSAERPEGSISTLTIQRTEQRDSAMYRCASSFHRDYEQFFGPGTRLTVL.

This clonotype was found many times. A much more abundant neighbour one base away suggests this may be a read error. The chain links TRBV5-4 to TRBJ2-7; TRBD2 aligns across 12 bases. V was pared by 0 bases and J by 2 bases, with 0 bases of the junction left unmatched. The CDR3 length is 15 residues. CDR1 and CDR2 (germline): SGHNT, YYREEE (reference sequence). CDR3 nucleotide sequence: TGTGCCAGCAGCTTGGGACTAGCGGGGGCCTACGAGCAGTACTTC. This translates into CASSLGLAGAYEQYF.

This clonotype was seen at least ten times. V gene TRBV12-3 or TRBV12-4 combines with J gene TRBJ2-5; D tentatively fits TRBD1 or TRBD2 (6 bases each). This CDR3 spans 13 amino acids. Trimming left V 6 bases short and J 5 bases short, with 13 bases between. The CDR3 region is CASRTTGRETQYF. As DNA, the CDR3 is TGTGCCAGCAGAACCACAGGGAGGGAGACCCAGTACTTC.

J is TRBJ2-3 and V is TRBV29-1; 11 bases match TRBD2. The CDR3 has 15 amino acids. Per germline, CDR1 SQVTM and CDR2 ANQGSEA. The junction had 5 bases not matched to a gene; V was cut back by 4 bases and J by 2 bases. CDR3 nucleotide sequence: TGCAGCGTTGTGCCGGGACTAGCGGTCACAGATACGCAGTATTTT. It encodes CSVVPGLAVTDTQYF.

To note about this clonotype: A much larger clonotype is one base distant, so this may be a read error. The CDR3 sequence is CVSSPMYQETQYF. The CDR3 nucleotides are TGTGTCAGCAGCCCCATGTACCAAGAGACCCAGTACTTC. V and J are TRBV7-2 and TRBJ2-5; no reliable D call. CDR1 SGHTA and CDR2 FQGNSA come from the germline V gene. The CDR3 loop spans 13 amino acids.

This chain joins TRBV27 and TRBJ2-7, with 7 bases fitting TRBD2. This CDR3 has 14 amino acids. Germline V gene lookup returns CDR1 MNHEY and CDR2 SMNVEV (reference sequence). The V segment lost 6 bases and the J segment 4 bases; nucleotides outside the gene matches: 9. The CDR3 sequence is CASRISGTSYEQYF. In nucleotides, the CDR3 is TGTGCCAGCAGAATCAGCGGGACTTCTTACGAGCAGTACTTC.

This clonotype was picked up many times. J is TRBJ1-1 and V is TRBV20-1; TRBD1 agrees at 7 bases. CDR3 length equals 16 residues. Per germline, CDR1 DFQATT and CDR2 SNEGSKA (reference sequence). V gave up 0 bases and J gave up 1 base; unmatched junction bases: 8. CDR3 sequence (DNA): TGCAGTGCTAGAGAAGGGGGCACGGGGGGGAACACTGAAGCTTTCTTT. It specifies CSAREGGTGGNTEAFF.

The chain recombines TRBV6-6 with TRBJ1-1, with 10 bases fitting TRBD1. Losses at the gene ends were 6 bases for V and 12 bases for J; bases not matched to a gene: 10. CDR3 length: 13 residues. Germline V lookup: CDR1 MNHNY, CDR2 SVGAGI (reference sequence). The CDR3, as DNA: TGTGCCAGCAGCAGGACAGGGGGGGATGCGTCTTTCTTT. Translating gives CASSRTGGDASFF.

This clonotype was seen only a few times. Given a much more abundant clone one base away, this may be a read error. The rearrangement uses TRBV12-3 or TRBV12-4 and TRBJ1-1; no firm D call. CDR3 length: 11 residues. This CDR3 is CASSPPPGAIF. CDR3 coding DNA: TGTGCCAGCAGTCCCCCCCCGGGAGCTATCTTT.

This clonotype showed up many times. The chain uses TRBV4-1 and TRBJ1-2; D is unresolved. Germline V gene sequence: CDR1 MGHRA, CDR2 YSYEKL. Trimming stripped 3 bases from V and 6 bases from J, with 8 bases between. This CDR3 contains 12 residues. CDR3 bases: TGCGCCAGCAGCCAGGACGGGGATGGCTACACCTTC. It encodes CASSQDGDGYTF.

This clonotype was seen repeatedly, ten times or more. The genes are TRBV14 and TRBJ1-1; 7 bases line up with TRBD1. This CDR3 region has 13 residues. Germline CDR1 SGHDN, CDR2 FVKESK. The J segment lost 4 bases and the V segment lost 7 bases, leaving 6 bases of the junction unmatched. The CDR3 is CASTLGQATEAFF. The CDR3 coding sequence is TGTGCCAGCACTTTAGGACAGGCCACTGAAGCTTTCTTT.

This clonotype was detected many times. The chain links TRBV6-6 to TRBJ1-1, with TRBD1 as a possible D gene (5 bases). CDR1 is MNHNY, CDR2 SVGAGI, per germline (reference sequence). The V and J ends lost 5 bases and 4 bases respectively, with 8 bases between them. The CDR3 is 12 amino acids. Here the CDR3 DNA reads TGTGCCAGCAGTGACAGCAGCACTGAAGCTTTCTTT. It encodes CASSDSSTEAFF.